The 22 T cell receptor beta chains given below trace back to one sample, sequenced in a study of CD8 T cells in ankylosing spondylitis. TCRdb fed the 5' RACE reads into MiXCR, producing one record per CDR3 protein. The table shows about 840,000 distinct CDR3 sequences, with 12% occurring only once. Their antigens remain unidentified. General study findings and limits: A motif in TCR beta, a set of 8 or 9 highly homologous variants, appeared characteristic of ankylosing spondylitis blood.

The sample was blood, either unsorted or a sorted T cell fraction (not recorded which). Receptor source: a male donor with ankylosing spondylitis.

The chain combines TRBV16 with TRBJ2-7, with 7 positions matching TRBD1. In germline, CDR1 is KGHSY, CDR2 FQNENV. V dropped 5 bases and J dropped 0; count of bases not matched to a gene: 4. CDR3 length: 14 amino acids. The CDR3 coding sequence is TGTGCCAGCAGCGCTACAGGGGTCTCCTACGAGCAGTACTTC. Residues: CASSATGVSYEQYF.

The chain joins TRBV12-5 to TRBJ1-1; 8 bases are a match to TRBD1. Germline trimming cut 3 bases from V and 1 base from J; bases unmatched to any gene: 13. Germline V gene sequence: CDR1 LGHNT, CDR2 FRNRAP. CDR3 size: 18 residues. For the CDR3, the DNA is TGTGCTAGTGGTTTATCTGGCAGGGGGCAAGAGGGGAACACTGAAGCTTTCTTT. Residues: CASGLSGRGQEGNTEAFF. The complete variable domain, with remaining parts taken from reference TRBV12-5 and TRBJ1-1, reads DARVTQTPRHKVTEMGQEVTMRCQPILGHNTVFWYRQTMMQGLELLAYFRNRAPLDDSGMPKDRFSAEMPDATLATLKIQPSEPRDSAVYFCASGLSGRGQEGNTEAFFGQGTRLTVV.

The chain uses TRBV12-5 and TRBJ2-1; D is ambiguous. The CDR3 runs 13 residues. With 3 bases removed from V and 8 bases from J, the gap between germline ends came to 11 bases. Germline values: CDR1 LGHNT, CDR2 FRNRAP. In DNA, the CDR3 is TGTGCTAGTGGTTTATCTCCAAAATATGAGCAGTTCTTC. Protein product: CASGLSPKYEQFF.

This clonotype was detected ten times or more. The CDR3 loop reads CASSPEGQYGYTF. CDR3 nucleotide sequence: TGTGCCAGCAGCCCCGAGGGACAGTATGGCTACACCTTC. This chain uses TRBV12-3 or TRBV12-4 with TRBJ1-2, with 7 bases identical to TRBD1. V dropped 6 bases and J dropped 5; count of bases not matched to a gene: 6. The CDR3 extends over 13 amino acids.

The V and J genes are TRBV20-1 and TRBJ2-1, with 8 bases lining up with TRBD2. The CDR3 consists of 16 residues. V trimming: 7 bases; J trimming: 2 bases; junction bases outside the gene matches: 13. CDR1 is DFQATT and CDR2 is SNEGSKA in the germline V gene (reference sequence). The CDR3 DNA reads as TGCAGTGTCCACTATAGCGGGACCCGAGCCTACAATGAGCAGTTCTTC. This encodes CSVHYSGTRAYNEQFF.

The table lists this clonotype with a few counts. This chain connects TRBV7-2 to TRBJ2-7; the D gene is possibly TRBD2 (5 bases). CDR3 size: 14 residues. V was shortened by 5 bases and J by 6 bases, with 17 bases between the two germline ends. CDR1 is SGHTA, CDR2 FQGNSA, per germline. CDR3 nucleotide sequence: TGTGCCAGCAGCCATAGCGAGAGACTCGGCGAGCAGTACTTC. Amino acids: CASSHSERLGEQYF.

The V gene is TRBV4-1, the J gene TRBJ1-1; D is uncertain. Germline V gene data show CDR1 as MGHRA and CDR2 as YSYEKL. V was cut by 0 bases and J by 1 base, with 12 bases left in between. This CDR3 is built from 16 residues. CDR3 loop: CASSQDTRQPNTEAFF. Written as DNA, the CDR3 is TGCGCCAGCAGCCAAGATACTCGACAACCGAACACTGAAGCTTTCTTT.

The chain links TRBV5-1 to TRBJ2-3; 8 positions agree with TRBD2. The CDR3 is 18 residues long. V was pared by 0 bases and J by 1 base, with 10 bases of the junction left unmatched. Germline V gene lookup returns CDR1 SGHRS and CDR2 YFSETQ. CDR3: CASSLGGSGIFGTDTQYF. In nucleotides, the CDR3 is TGCGCCAGCAGCTTGGGTGGTAGCGGGATCTTTGGCACAGATACGCAGTATTTT.

This clonotype was seen a handful of times. This chain links TRBV28 with TRBJ2-1; 10 positions agree with TRBD2. The V segment lost 0 bases and the J segment 14 bases; nucleotides outside the gene matches: 10. The CDR3 consists of 15 residues. The germline gives CDR1 MDHEN, CDR2 SYDVKM. In DNA, the CDR3 is TGTGCCAGCAGTTTATGGTTAAGCGGGGGGGCCGTTAAGTTCTTC. This gives the protein CASSLWLSGGAVKFF. Full variable domain (missing parts from reference TRBV28 and TRBJ2-1): DVKVTQSSRYLVKRTGEKVFLECVQDMDHENMFWYRQDPGLGLRLIYFSYDVKMKEKGDIPEGYSVSREKKERFSLILESASTNQTSMYLCASSLWLSGGAVKFFGPGTRLTVL.

The rearrangement links TRBV7-2 to TRBJ2-1; D is perhaps TRBD2 (5 bases). CDR3 length: 13 residues. The ends were cut back, 8 bases at V and 6 bases at J, with 14 bases in the middle. Germline CDR1 SGHTA, CDR2 FQGNSA. CDR3 region: CASSGLYSNEQFF. The CDR3 DNA follows: TGTGCCAGCTCTGGACTCTACAGCAATGAGCAGTTCTTC. The variable domain in full, completed from reference TRBV7-2 and TRBJ2-1, reads GAGVSQSPSNKVTEKGKDVELRCDPISGHTALYWYRQSLGQGLEFLIYFQGNSAPDKSGLPSDRFSAERTGGSVSTLTIQRTQQEDSAVYLCASSGLYSNEQFFGPGTRLTVL.

The rearrangement uses TRBV20-1 and TRBJ1-4, with 10 bases matching TRBD1. Trimming removed 5 bases from V and 4 bases from J; junction bases left unmatched: 1. CDR3 length: 13 residues. CDR1 is DFQATT and CDR2 is SNEGSKA in the germline V gene (reference sequence). This chain's CDR3 is CSAGQGGNEKLFF. CDR3 bases: TGCAGTGCTGGACAGGGGGGTAATGAAAAACTGTTTTTT.

The chain is built from TRBV5-6 and TRBJ2-4; 7 bases map to TRBD1. J lost 1 base, V lost 3 bases, and 10 bases had no gene match. Looked up from germline, CDR1 is SGHDT and CDR2 is YYEEEE. This CDR3 has 17 amino acids. The CDR3 reads CASSWMVGGIAKNIQYF. Here the CDR3 DNA reads TGTGCCAGCAGCTGGATGGTAGGGGGCATCGCCAAAAACATTCAGTACTTC.

This clonotype appeared a few times. The V and J genes are TRBV18 and TRBJ2-1, with D uncertain. CDR1 and CDR2 (germline): KGHSH, LQKENI. Trimming removed 6 bases from V and 0 bases from J, with 15 bases in between. The CDR3 consists of 16 residues. The CDR3: CASSPYRFSSYNEQFF. In nucleotides, the CDR3 is TGTGCCAGCTCCCCTTACAGATTTAGCTCCTACAATGAGCAGTTCTTC.

This clonotype appeared a few times. This sequence joins TRBV24-1 and TRBJ1-2; D remains ambiguous. The CDR3 is 13 amino acids. With 2 bases removed from V and 8 bases from J, the gap between germline ends came to 11 bases. CDR1 and CDR2 (germline): KGHDR, SFDVKD. CDR3 loop: CATSDSWDGGYTF. The DNA for the CDR3 is TGTGCCACCAGTGATTCTTGGGATGGCGGCTACACCTTC.

This chain uses TRBV5-1 with TRBJ2-2; the match to TRBD1 covers 7 bases. Trimming cost V 4 bases and J 4 bases; bases outside gene matches: 7. Germline V lookup: CDR1 SGHRS, CDR2 YFSETQ. The CDR3 length is 15 residues. This chain's CDR3 is CASSQRGQVTGELFF. For the CDR3, the DNA is TGCGCCAGCAGCCAGCGTGGACAGGTCACCGGGGAGCTGTTTTTT.

The chain joins TRBV5-1 to TRBJ1-2, with 7 bases matching TRBD1. Germline CDR1 is SGHRS and CDR2 is YFSETQ. The CDR3 has 14 amino acids. J gave up 6 bases and V 2 bases, and 7 bases lay outside the gene matches. The CDR3 sequence is CASSLQGLLDGYTF. DNA of the CDR3: TGCGCCAGCAGCTTACAGGGGTTATTAGATGGCTACACCTTC.

V usage is TRBV20-1 and J usage is TRBJ2-5; 10 bases fit TRBD1. This CDR3 contains 15 residues. The trim removed 1 base at V and 1 base at J, leaving 3 bases unmatched. The germline V gene has CDR1 DFQATT and CDR2 SNEGSKA (reference sequence). The CDR3 DNA reads TGCAGTGCTAGAGGGACAGGGGGACCCCAAGAGACCCAGTACTTC. This gives the protein CSARGTGGPQETQYF.

This clonotype was found a few times. The rearrangement joins TRBV11-1 to TRBJ1-4; D might be TRBD1 (5 bases). The ends were cut back, 0 bases at V and 1 base at J, with 15 bases in the middle. The CDR3 extends over 18 amino acids. Per germline, CDR1 SGHAT and CDR2 FQDESV (reference sequence). Here the CDR3 reads CASSLAFKGRRTNEKLFF. The CDR3 bases are TGTGCCAGCAGCTTAGCGTTTAAGGGGCGCCGAACTAATGAAAAACTGTTTTTT.

This clonotype showed up just a few times. The chain has TRBV10-3 and TRBJ1-6; no reliable D call. V lost 4 bases and J lost 8, with 15 bases in between. Germline V CDR1 and CDR2: ENHRY, SYGVKD. This CDR3 is built from 15 residues. CDR3: CAISVGSAWDSPLHF. The CDR3, as DNA: TGTGCCATCAGTGTGGGGAGTGCCTGGGATTCACCCCTCCACTTT.

This chain uses TRBV6-2 or TRBV6-3 with TRBJ2-7; tentative D call: TRBD1 (8 bases). From germline, CDR1 is MNHEY and CDR2 SVGEGT. The V end was cut by 6 bases, the J end by 2 bases, with 14 bases between. The CDR3 is 14 residues long. In DNA, the CDR3 is TGTGCCAGCAGATGGACAGGGAGGGCCTACGAGCAGTACTTC. Amino acids: CASRWTGRAYEQYF.

There are many counts of this clonotype. The chain combines TRBV7-2 with TRBJ1-2; D possibly corresponds to TRBD1 (5 bases). Trimming removed 5 bases from V and 7 bases from J, with 11 bases in between. CDR1 SGHTA and CDR2 FQGNSA come from the germline V gene. The CDR3 loop spans 12 amino acids. In DNA form, the CDR3 reads TGTGCCAGCAGCCCCAGGGACTCTGGCTACACCTTC. Its protein product is CASSPRDSGYTF.

The genes are TRBV5-1 and TRBJ2-5; 8 bases align to TRBD1. This CDR3 spans 15 amino acids. The germline V gene has CDR1 SGHRS and CDR2 YFSETQ. J gave up 5 bases and V 2 bases, and 8 bases lay outside the gene matches. For the CDR3, the DNA is TGCGCCAGCAGCTTCATTCCGGGACAGGTGGAGACCCAGTACTTC. Translated: CASSFIPGQVETQYF.